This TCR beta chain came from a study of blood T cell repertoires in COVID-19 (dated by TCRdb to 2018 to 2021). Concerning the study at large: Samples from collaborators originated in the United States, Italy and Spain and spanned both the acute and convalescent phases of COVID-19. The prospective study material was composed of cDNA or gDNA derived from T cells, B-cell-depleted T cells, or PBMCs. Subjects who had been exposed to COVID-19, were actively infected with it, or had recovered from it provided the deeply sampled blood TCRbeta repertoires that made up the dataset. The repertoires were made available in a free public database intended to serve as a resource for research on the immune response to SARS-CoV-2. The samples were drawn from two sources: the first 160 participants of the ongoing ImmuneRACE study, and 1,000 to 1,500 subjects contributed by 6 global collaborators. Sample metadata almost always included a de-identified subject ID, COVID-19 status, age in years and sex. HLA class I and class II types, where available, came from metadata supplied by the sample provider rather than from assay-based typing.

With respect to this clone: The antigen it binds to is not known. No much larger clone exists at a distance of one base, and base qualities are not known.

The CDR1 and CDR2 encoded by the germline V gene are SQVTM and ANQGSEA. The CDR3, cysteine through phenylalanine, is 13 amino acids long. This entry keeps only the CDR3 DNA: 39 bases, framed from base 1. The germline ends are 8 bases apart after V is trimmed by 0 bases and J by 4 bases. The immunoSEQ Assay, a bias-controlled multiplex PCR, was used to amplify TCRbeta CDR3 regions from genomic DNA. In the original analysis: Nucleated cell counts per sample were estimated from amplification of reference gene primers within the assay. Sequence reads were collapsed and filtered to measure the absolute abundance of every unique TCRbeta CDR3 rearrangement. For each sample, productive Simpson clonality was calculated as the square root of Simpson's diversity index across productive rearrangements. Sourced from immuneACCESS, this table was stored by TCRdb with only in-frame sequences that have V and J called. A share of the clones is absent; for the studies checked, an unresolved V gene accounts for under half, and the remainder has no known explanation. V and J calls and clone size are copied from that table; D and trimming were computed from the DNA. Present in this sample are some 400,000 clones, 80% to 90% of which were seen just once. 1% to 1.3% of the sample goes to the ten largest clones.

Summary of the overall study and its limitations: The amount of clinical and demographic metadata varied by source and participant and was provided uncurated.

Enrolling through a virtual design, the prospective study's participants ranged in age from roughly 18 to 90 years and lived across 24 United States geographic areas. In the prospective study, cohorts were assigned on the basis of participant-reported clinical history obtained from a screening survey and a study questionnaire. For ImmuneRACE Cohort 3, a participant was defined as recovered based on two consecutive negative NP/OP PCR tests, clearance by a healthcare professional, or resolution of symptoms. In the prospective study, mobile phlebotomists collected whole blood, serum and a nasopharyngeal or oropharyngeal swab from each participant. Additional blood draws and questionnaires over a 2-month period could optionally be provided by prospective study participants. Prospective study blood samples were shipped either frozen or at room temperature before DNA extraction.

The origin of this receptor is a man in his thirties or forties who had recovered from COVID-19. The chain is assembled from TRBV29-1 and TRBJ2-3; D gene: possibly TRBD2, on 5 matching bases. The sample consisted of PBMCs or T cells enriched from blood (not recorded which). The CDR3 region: CSVEEGAADTQYF. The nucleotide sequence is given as TGCAGCGTTGAAGAGGGAGCGGCAGATACGCAGTATTTT.